The 10 T cell receptor beta chains below come from one sample, sequenced in a study of shared clonotypes between healthy human individuals. Profiling relied on immunoSEQ multiplex PCR, and the TCRdb table lists in-frame clones only, not all of them. There are some 2,100,000 clones in the sample; about 93% occur only once, and roughly 1.7% lies in the top ten. It was CD45RO-negative cells, positively selected for CCR7, that made up naive CD8 cells, with terminally differentiated effector memory CD45RA+ cells excluded. Source material: naive CD8+ T cells from PBMCs. These receptor sequences come from a man aged 18-30 years in good health. Some clones in this sample may be carry-over from other donors' samples.

As concerns this clone: This specimen includes other DNA sequences encoding the same CDR3. This chain uses TRBV6-5 with TRBJ2-7; tentatively, D is TRBD1 (6 bases). Trimming removed 0 bases from V and 3 bases from J, with 6 bases in between. This CDR3 is built from 13 residues. Germline V gene sequence: CDR1 MNHEY, CDR2 SVGAGI. CDR3 sequence (DNA): TGTGCCAGCAGTTACTCACAGGGCTACGAGCAGTACTTC. Translation gives CASSYSQGYEQYF.

The chain couples TRBV6-4 to TRBJ2-3, with a weak D call TRBD2 (5 bases). The CDR3 sequence is 16 residues long. Germline loops: CDR1 MRHNA, CDR2 SNTAGT. Trimming stripped 0 bases from V and 0 bases from J, with 10 bases between. CDR3 residues: CASSDSKRHSTDTQYF. CDR3 DNA sequence: TGTGCCAGCAGTGACTCTAAGCGGCATAGCACAGATACGCAGTATTTT.

The chain has TRBV28 and TRBJ2-3; D call uncertain. The V gene lost 6 bases and the J gene lost 2 bases, with 12 bases spanning the gap. Germline CDR1 is MDHEN and CDR2 is SYDVKM. The CDR3 totals 14 residues. The CDR3 coding sequence is TGTGCCAGCAGCGACAAGGCGGACACAGATACGCAGTATTTT. Its translation: CASSDKADTDTQYF.

V usage is TRBV7-6 and J usage is TRBJ2-3, with a weak D call TRBD2 (5 bases). The CDR3 sequence is 15 residues long. V was clipped by 4 bases and J by 5 bases, with 16 bases between them. Germline V gives CDR1 SGHVS, CDR2 FNYEAQ. The CDR3 nucleotides read TGTGCCAGCAGCTATACTAGTCGGCAAGGAGATACGCAGTATTTT. Amino acid sequence: CASSYTSRQGDTQYF.

The rearrangement joins TRBV7-3 to TRBJ2-2; TRBD2 agrees at 11 bases. The V gene's germline CDR1 is SGHTA and CDR2 FQGTGA. V shed 5 bases and J 7 bases; nucleotides not matched to a gene: 6. There are 15 residues in the CDR3. The CDR3 protein is CASSQLAGGHGELFF. CDR3 nucleotide sequence: TGTGCCAGCAGCCAGCTAGCGGGAGGTCACGGGGAGCTGTTTTTT. Supplemented by reference TRBV7-3 and TRBJ2-2, the full variable domain reads GAGVSQTPSNKVTEKGKYVELRCDPISGHTALYWYRQSLGQGPEFLIYFQGTGAADDSGLPNDRFFAVRPEGSVSTLKIQRTERGDSAVYLCASSQLAGGHGELFFGEGSRLTVL.

The gene calls are TRBV20-1 and TRBJ1-2; tentatively, D is TRBD1 (6 bases). The CDR3 length is 8 residues. The V gene's germline CDR1 is DFQATT and CDR2 SNEGSKA (reference sequence). CDR3 loop: CRSPGATF. The CDR3 DNA follows: TGCAGATCCCCGGGGGCTACCTTC.

V is TRBV28 and J is TRBJ1-2; the match to TRBD1 covers 8 bases. Unmatched junction bases numbered 5, after V lost 4 bases and J lost 4 bases. The CDR3 consists of 14 residues. CDR1 is MDHEN and CDR2 is SYDVKM in the germline V gene. DNA of the CDR3: TGTGCCAGCAGTTCTGGGACAGGAATCTATGGCTACACCTTC. This encodes CASSSGTGIYGYTF.

The chain links TRBV5-1 to TRBJ2-7; 8 bases align to TRBD1. The CDR3 contains 15 residues. Looked up from germline, CDR1 is SGHRS and CDR2 is YFSETQ. The J segment lost 2 bases and the V segment lost 5 bases, leaving 9 bases of the junction unmatched. The CDR3 bases are TGCGCCAGCAGTGAGTTCACAGGGGGGACCTACGAGCAGTACTTC. Translated, it gives CASSEFTGGTYEQYF.

For this clone: The same CDR3 can be traced to other DNA sequences in this sample. The chain couples TRBV19 to TRBJ2-7; possibly TRBD1 for D (6 bases). The CDR3 has 12 amino acids. Germline V gives CDR1 LNHDA, CDR2 SQIVND (reference sequence). V was clipped by 5 bases and J by 3 bases, with 8 bases between them. This chain's CDR3 is CASSLDSYEQYF. Here the CDR3 DNA reads TGTGCCAGTAGTCTGGACAGCTACGAGCAGTACTTC.

A single count supports this clone. The chain employs TRBV27 and TRBJ2-1; possible D gene TRBD2, 5 bases. CDR1 and CDR2 from the germline V gene are MNHEY and SMNVEV (reference sequence). This CDR3 region has 15 residues. Trimming pared 5 bases from V and 6 bases from J, leaving 17 bases between. CDR3 nucleotide sequence: TGTGCCAGCAGTCTAGCAGGCGGAATCGGCAATGAGCAGTTCTTC. It specifies CASSLAGGIGNEQFF.